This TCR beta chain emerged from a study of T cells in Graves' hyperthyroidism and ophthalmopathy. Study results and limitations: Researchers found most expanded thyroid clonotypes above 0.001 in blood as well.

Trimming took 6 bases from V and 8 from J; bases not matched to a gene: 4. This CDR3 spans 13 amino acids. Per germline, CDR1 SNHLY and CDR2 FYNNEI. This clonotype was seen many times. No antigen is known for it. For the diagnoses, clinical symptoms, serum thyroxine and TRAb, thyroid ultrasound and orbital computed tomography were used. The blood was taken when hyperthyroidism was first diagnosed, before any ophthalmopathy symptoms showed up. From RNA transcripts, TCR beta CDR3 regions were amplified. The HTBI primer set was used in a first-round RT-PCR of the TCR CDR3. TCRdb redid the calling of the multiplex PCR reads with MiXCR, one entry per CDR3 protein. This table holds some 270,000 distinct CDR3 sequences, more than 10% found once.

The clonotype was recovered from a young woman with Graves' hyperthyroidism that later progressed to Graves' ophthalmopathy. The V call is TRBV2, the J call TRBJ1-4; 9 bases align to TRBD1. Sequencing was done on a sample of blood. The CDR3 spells CASRGTGHEKLFF. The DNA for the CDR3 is TGTGCCAGCAGAGGGACAGGGCACGAAAAACTGTTTTTT.